This TCR beta chain derives from a study of human T cells and chemical hapten exposure. This clonotype occurred many times. Time point meaning: healthy volunteer bleed at 2 weeks. Unfractionated whole blood was the source from which total RNA was extracted. The V end lost 2 bases, the J end lost 4 bases, and 14 bases lay between the germline ends. The CDR3 totals 15 residues. TCRdb reprocessed the RACE reads with MiXCR, giving one entry per CDR3 protein. There are some 50,000 distinct CDR3 sequences in the sample; over 3.5% occur only once, and about 1.5% lies in the top ten. Sequenced material: whole blood. The chain uses TRBV12-3 or TRBV12-4 and TRBJ1-1, with a tentative D call TRBD1 (6 bases). The source is a female donor in good health. Some clones in this sample may be carry-over from other donors' samples. The CDR3 region has the DNA TGTGCCAGCAGTTTAACCGGGGGCTATAGCACTGAAGCTTTCTTT. Its protein product is CASSLTGGYSTEAFF.